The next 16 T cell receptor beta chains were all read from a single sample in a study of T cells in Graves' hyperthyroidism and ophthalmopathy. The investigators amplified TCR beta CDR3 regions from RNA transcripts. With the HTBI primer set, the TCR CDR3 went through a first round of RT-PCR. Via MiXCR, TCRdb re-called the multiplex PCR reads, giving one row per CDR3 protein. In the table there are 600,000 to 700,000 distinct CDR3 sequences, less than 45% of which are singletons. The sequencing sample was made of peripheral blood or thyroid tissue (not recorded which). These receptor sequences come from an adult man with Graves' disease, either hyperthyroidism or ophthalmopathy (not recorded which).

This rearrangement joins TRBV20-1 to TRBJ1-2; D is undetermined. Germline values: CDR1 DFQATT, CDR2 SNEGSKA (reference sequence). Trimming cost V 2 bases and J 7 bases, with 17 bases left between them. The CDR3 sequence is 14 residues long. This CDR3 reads CSARSPRGVAGYTF. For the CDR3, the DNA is TGCAGTGCTAGATCCCCCCGCGGAGTAGCTGGCTACACCTTC.

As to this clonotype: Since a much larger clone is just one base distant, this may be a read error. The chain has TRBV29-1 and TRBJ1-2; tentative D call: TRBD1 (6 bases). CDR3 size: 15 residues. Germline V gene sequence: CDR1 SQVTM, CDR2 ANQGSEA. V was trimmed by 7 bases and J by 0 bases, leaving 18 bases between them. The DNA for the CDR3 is TGCAGCGCCGGGACAATGACAGACACTAACTATGGCTACACCTTC. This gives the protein CSAGTMTDTNYGYTF.

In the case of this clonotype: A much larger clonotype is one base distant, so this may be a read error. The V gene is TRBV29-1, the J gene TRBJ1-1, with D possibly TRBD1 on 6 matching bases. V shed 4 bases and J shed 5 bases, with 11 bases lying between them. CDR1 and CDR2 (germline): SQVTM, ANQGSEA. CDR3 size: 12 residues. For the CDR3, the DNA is TGCAGCGTTGGAGATACAGGGACTGAAGCTTTCTTT. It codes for CSVGDTGTEAFF.

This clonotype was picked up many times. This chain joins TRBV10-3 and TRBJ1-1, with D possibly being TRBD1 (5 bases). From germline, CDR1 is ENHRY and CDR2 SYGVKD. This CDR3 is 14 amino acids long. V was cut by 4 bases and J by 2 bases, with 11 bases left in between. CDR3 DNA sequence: TGTGCCATCAGTGGAAGGGGAACTAACACTGAAGCTTTCTTT. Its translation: CAISGRGTNTEAFF.

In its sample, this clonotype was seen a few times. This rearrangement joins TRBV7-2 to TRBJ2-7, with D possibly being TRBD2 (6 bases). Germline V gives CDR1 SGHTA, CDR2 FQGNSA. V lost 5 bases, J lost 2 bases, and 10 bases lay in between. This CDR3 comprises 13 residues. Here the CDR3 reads CASSRDLAYEQYF. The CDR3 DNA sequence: TGTGCCAGCAGCCGGGACTTGGCCTACGAGCAGTACTTC.

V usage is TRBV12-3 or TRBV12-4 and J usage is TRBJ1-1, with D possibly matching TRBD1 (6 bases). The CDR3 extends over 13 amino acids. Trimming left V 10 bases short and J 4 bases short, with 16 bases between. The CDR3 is CAIIFRGSTEAFF. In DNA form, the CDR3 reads TGTGCCATCATTTTCAGGGGATCCACTGAAGCTTTCTTT.

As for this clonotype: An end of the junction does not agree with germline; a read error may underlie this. The CDR3 DNA sequence: TGCGCCAGCAGCCAGACAGGCTTCTACGAGCAGTACTTC. It translates to CASSQTGFYEQYF. This chain connects TRBV2 to TRBJ2-7; D may be TRBD1 (6 bases). Germline lookup yields CDR1 SNHLY and CDR2 FYNNEI. The CDR3 length is 13 residues.

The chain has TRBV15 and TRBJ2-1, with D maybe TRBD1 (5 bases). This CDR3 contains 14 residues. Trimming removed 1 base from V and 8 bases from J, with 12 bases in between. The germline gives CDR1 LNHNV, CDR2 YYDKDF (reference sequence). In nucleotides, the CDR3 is TGTGCCACCAGCAGAGGCGGACAATACGATGAGCAGTTCTTC. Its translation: CATSRGGQYDEQFF.

DNA for the CDR3: TGTGCCAGCAGCCACAGGGGGTTCGGGGAGCTGTTTTTT. Residues: CASSHRGFGELFF. The chain is built from TRBV14 and TRBJ2-2; 7 bases agree with TRBD1. In germline, CDR1 is SGHDN, CDR2 FVKESK. After removal of 3 bases from V and 7 bases from J, the junction contained 2 bases not matched to a gene. The CDR3 has 13 residues.

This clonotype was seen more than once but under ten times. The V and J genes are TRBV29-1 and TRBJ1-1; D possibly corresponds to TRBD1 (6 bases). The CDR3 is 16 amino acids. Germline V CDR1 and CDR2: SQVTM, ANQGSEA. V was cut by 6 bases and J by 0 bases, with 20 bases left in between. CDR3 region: CSVKGLLRGMNTEAFF. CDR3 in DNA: TGCAGCGTAAAAGGTTTATTGAGGGGGATGAACACTGAAGCTTTCTTT.

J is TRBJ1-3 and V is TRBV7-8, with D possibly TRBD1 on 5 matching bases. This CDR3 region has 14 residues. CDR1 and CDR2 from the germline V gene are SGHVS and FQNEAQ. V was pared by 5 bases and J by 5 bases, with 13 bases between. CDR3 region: CASSPGAGRNTIYF. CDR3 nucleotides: TGTGCCAGCAGCCCCGGGGCAGGGAGAAACACCATATATTTT.

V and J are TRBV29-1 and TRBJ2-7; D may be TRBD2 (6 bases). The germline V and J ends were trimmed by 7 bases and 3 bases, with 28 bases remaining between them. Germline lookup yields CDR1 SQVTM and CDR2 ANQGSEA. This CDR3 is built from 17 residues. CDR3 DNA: TGCAGCGCCGAAGGGAGAACTAGCAGTCTCCAGGGCTACGAGCAGTACTTC. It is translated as CSAEGRTSSLQGYEQYF.

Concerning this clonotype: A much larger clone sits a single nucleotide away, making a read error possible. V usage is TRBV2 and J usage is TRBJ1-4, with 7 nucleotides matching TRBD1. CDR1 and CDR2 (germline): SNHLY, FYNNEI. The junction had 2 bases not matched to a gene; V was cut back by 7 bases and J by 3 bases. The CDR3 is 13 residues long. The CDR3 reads CASTGGSNEKLFF. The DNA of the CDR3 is TGTGCCAGCACAGGGGGTTCTAATGAAAAACTGTTTTTT.

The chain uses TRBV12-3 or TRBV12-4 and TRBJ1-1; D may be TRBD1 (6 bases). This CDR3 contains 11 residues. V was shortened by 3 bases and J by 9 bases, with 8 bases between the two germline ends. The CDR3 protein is CASSLGQQAFF. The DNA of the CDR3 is TGTGCCAGCAGTTTGGGACAACAAGCTTTCTTT.

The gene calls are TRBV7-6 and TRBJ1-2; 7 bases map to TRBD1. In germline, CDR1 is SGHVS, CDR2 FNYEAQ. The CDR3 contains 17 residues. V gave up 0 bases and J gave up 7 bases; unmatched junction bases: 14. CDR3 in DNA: TGTGCCAGCAGCTTAGCGACAGGGACACGGGTTCCGAGTGGCTACACCTTC. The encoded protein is CASSLATGTRVPSGYTF. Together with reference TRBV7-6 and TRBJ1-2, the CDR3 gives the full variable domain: GAGVSQSPRYKVTKRGQDVALRCDPISGHVSLYWYRQALGQGPEFLTYFNYEAQQDKSGLPNDRFSAERPEGSISTLTIQRTEQRDSAMYRCASSLATGTRVPSGYTFGSGTRLTVV.

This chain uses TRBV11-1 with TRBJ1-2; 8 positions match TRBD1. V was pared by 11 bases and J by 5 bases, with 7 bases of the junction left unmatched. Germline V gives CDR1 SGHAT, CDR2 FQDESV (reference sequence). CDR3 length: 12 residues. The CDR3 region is CAWTQGAYGYTF. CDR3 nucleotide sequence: TGTGCCTGGACCCAGGGGGCTTATGGCTACACCTTC. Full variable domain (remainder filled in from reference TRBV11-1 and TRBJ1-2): EAEVAQSPRYKITEKSQAVAFWCDPISGHATLYWYRQILGQGPELLVQFQDESVVDDSQLPKDRFSAERLKGVDSTLKIQPAELGDSAMYLCAWTQGAYGYTFGSGTRLTVV.